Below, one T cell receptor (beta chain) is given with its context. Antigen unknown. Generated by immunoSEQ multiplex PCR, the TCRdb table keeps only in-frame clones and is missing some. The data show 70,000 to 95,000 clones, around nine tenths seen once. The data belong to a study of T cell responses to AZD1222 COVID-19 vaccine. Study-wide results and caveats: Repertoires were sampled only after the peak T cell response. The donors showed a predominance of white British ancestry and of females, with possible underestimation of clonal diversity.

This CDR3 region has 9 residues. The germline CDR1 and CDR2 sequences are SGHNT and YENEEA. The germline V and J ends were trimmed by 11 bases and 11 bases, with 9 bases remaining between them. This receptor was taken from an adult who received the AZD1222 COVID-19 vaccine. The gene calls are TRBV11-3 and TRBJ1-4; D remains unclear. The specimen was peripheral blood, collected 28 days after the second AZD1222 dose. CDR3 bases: TGTGCCGCAGGAGAGAAACTGTTTTTT. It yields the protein CAAGEKLFF.